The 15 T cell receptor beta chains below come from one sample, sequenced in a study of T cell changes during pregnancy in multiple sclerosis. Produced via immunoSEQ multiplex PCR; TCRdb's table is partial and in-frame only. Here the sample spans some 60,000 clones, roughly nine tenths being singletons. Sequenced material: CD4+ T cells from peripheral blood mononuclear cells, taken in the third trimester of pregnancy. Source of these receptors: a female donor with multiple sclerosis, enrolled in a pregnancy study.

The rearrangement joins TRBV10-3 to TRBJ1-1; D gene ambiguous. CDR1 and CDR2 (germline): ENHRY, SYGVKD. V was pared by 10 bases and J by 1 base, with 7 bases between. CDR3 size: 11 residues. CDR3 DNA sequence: TGTGCCACGACTCAGAACACTGAAGCTTTCTTT. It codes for CATTQNTEAFF.

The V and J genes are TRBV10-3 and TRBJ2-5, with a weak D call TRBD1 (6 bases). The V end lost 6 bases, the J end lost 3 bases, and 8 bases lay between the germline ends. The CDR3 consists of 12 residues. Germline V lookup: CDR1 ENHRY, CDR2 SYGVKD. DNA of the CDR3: TGTGCCATCAGCTGGGACAAAGAGACCCAGTACTTC. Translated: CAISWDKETQYF.

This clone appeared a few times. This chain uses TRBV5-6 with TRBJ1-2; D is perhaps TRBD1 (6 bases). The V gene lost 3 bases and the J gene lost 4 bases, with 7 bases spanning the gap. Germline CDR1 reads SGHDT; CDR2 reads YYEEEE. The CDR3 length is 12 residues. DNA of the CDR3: TGTGCCAGCAGCTCGACAGGCTATGGCTACACCTTC. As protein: CASSSTGYGYTF.

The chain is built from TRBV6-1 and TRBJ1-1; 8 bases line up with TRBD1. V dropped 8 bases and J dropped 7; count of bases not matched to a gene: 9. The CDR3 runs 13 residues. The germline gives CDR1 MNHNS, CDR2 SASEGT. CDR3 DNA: TGTGCCAGCGGCCCTGGGACAGGCCGTGAAGCTTTCTTT. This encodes CASGPGTGREAFF.

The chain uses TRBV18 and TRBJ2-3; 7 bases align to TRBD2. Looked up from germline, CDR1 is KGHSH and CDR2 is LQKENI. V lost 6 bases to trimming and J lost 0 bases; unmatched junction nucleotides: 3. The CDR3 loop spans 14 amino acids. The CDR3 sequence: CASSLAVSTDTQYF. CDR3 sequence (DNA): TGTGCCAGCTCCCTAGCGGTGAGCACAGATACGCAGTATTTT. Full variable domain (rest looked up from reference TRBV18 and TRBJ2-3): NAGVMQNPRHLVRRRGQEARLRCSPMKGHSHVYWYRQLPEEGLKFMVYLQKENIIDESGMPKERFSAEFPKEGPSILRIQQVVRGDSAAYFCASSLAVSTDTQYFGPGTRLTVL.

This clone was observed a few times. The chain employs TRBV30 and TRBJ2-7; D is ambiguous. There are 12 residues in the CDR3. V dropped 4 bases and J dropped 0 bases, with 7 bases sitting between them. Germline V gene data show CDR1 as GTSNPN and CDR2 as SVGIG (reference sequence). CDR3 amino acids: CAWTSGSYEQYF. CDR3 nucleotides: TGTGCCTGGACATCAGGCTCCTACGAGCAGTACTTC. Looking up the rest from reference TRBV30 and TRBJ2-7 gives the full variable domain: SQTIHQWPATLVQPVGSPLSLECTVEGTSNPNLYWYRQAAGRGLQLLFYSVGIGQISSEVPQNLSASRPQDRQFILSSKKLLLSDSGFYLCAWTSGSYEQYFGPGTRLTVT.

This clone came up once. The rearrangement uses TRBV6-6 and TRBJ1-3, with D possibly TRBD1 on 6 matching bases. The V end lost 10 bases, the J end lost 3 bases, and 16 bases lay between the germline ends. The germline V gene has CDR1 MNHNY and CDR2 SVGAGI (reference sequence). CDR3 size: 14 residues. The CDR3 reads CATTPGASGNTIYF. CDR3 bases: TGTGCCACTACCCCAGGGGCAAGTGGAAACACCATATATTTT.

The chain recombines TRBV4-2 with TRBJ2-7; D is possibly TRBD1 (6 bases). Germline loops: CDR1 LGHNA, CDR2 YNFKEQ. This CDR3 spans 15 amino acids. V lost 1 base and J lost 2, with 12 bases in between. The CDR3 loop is CASSQVSGVTYEQYF. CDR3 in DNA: TGTGCCAGCAGCCAAGTATCAGGGGTCACCTACGAGCAGTACTTC.

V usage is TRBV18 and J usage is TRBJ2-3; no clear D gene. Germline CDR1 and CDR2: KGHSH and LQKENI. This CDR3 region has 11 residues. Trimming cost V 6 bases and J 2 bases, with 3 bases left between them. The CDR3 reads CASSNTDTQYF. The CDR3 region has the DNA TGTGCCAGCTCCAACACAGATACGCAGTATTTT.

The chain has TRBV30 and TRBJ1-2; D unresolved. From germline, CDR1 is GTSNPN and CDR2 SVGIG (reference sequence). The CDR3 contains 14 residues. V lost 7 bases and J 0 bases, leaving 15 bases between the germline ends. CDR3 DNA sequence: TGTGCCTCGACCCACGGAGGATCTAACTATGGCTACACCTTC. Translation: CASTHGGSNYGYTF. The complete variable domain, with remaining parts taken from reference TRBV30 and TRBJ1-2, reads SQTIHQWPATLVQPVGSPLSLECTVEGTSNPNLYWYRQAAGRGLQLLFYSVGIGQISSEVPQNLSASRPQDRQFILSSKKLLLSDSGFYLCASTHGGSNYGYTFGSGTRLTVV.

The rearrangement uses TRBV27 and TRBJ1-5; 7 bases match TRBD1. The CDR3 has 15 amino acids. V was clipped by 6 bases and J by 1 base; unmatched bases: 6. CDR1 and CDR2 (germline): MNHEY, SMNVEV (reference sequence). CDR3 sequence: CASRFSGGSNQPQHF. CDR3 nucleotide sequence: TGTGCCAGCAGATTCTCAGGGGGAAGCAATCAGCCCCAGCATTTT.

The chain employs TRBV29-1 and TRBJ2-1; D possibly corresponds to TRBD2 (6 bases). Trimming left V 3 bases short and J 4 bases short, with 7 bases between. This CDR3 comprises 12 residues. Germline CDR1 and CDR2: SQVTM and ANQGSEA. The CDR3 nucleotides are TGCAGCGTTGAGGCGGGATACAATGAGCAGTTCTTC. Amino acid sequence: CSVEAGYNEQFF.

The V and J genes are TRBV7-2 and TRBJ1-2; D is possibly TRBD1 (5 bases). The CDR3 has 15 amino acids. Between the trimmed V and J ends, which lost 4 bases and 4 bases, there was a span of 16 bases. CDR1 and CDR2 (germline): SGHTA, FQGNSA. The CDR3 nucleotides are TGTGCCAGCAGCTCGTCGGACCGGGGACTCTATGGCTACACCTTC. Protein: CASSSSDRGLYGYTF.

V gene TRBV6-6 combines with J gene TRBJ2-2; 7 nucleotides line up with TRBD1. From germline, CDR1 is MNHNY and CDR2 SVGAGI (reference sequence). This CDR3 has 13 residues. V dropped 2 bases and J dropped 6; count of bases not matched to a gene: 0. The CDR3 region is CASSYQGAGELFF. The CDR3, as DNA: TGTGCCAGCAGTTACCAGGGGGCCGGGGAGCTGTTTTTT.

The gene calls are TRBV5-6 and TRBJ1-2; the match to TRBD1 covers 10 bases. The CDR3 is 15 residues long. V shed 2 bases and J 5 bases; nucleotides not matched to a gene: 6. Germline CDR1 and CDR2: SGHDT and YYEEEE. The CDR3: CASSLIPGQGYGYTF. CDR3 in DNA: TGTGCCAGCAGCTTAATCCCGGGACAGGGGTATGGCTACACCTTC.